The clone carrying this T cell receptor (beta chain) was found many times. The antigen remains undetermined. Building the TCR beta libraries relied on iRepertoire HTBI primers, and CDR3 regions underwent Arm-PCR. TCRdb processed the multiplex PCR reads anew with MiXCR; each CDR3 protein has one entry. The sample includes about 620,000 distinct CDR3 sequences, around 15% seen only once; the top ten take about 17%. This sample was taken from a study of regulatory T cells in long-lasting Graves disease. The wider study: Antithyroid drugs had been taken under 3 months by newly diagnosed Graves' patients. Study-level points and caveats: Persistent disease preferred TRBV28, TRBJ1-2 and TRBJ2-5.

This CDR3 comprises 15 residues. Germline lookup yields CDR1 MNHEY and CDR2 SVGAGI. Trimming cost V 1 base and J 5 bases, with 11 bases left between them. Time point given: newly diagnosed GD, antithyroid drugs for less than 3 months. After RNA was extracted from PBMCs, the TCR library was made from it. These data were also filed under a second study, of T cells in Graves' hyperthyroidism and ophthalmopathy. This second report adds: Ophthalmopathy got predicted by the model a median roughly 6.1 months before its onset.

This specimen was peripheral blood mononuclear cells (PBMCs), taken at new diagnosis, from a patient treated with antithyroid drugs. The clonotype was recovered from a woman aged 25 to 39 with Graves disease. The V gene is TRBV6-5, the J gene TRBJ1-4; possible D gene TRBD1, 5 bases. This CDR3 reads CASSYLPGTNEKLFF. In DNA form, the CDR3 reads TGTGCCAGCAGTTACTTACCGGGGACGAATGAAAAACTGTTTTTT.